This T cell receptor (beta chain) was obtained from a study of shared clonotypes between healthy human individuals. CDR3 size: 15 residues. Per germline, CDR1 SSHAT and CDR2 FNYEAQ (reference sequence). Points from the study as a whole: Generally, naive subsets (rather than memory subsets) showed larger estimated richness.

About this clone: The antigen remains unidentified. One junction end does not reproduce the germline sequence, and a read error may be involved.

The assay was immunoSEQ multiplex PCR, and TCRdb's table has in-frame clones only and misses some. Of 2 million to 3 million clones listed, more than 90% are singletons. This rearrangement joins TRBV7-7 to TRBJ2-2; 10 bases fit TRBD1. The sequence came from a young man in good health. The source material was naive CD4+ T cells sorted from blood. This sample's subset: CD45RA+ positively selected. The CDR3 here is CASSSGTGDTGELFF. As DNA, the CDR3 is TGTGCTAGCAGTTCCGGGACAGGGGACACCGGGGAGCTGTTTTTT.